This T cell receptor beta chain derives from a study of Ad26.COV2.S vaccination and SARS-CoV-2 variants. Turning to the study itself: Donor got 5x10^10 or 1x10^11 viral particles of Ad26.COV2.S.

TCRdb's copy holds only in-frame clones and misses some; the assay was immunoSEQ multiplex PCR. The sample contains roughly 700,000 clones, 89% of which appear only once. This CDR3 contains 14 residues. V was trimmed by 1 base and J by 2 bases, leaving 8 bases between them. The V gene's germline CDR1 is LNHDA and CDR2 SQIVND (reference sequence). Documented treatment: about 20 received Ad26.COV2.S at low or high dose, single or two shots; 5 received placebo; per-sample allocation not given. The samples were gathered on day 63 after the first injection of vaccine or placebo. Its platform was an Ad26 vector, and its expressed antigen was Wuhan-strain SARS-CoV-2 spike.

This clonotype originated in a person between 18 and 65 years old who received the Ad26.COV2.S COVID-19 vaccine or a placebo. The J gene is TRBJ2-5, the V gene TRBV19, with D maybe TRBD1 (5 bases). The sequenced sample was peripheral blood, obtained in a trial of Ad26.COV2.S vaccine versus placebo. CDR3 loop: CASSIADRQETQYF. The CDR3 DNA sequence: TGTGCCAGTAGTATAGCAGACAGACAAGAGACCCAGTACTTC. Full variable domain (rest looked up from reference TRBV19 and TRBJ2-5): DGGITQSPKYLFRKEGQNVTLSCEQNLNHDAMYWYRQDPGQGLRLIYYSQIVNDFQKGDIAEGYSVSREKKESFPLTVTSAQKNPTAFYLCASSIADRQETQYFGPGTRLLVL.